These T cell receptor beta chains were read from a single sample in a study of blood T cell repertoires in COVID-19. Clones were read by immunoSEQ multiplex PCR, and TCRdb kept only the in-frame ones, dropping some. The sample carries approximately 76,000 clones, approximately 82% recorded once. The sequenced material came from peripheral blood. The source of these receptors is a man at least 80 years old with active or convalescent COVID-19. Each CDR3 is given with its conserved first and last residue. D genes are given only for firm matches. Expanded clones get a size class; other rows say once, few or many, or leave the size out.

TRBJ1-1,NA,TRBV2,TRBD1,TGTGCCAGCAGGGGGACAGGGGGGGTTGCTGAAGCTTTCTTT,CASRGTGGVAEAFF
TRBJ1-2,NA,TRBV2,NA,TGTGCCAGCAGTGAGGGGGGCTATGGCTACACCTTC,CASSEGGYGYTF
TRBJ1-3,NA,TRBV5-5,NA,TGTGCCAGCAACGGGGGAAGCATTGGAAACACCATATATTTT,CASNGGSIGNTIYF
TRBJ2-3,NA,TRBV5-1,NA,TGCGCCAGCAGCTTGGGCAGGGCGGCAGATACGCAGTATTTT,CASSLGRAADTQYF
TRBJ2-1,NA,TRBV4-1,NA,TGCGCCAGCAGCCCGCCACTTTTCAATGAGCAGTTCTTC,CASSPPLFNEQFF
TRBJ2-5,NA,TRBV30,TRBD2,TGTGCCTGGGGCAGGGGGTTATTGGGACTAGCGGGATACGATGTCAAAGAGACCCAGTACTTC,CAWGRGLLGLAGYDVKETQYF
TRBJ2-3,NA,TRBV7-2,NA,TGTGCCAGCAGCTTAGGTACGGGAGTGGATACGCAGTATTTT,CASSLGTGVDTQYF
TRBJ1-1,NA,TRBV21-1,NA,TGTGCCAGCAGAAGGGACAGGGTAGGCACTGAAGCTTTCTTT,CASRRDRVGTEAFF
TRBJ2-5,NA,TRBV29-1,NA,TGCAGCGTTGAACACAGTCAAGAGACCCAGTACTTC,CSVEHSQETQYF
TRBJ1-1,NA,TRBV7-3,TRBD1,TGTGCCAGCAGCTCCCCCGGGACAGGGGGTGAAGCTTTCTTT,CASSSPGTGGEAFF
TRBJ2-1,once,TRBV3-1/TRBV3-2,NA,TGTGCCACGGGGGCCTACAATGAGCAGTTCTTC,CATGAYNEQFF
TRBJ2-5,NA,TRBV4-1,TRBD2,TGCGCCAGCAGCCAAGATGGGAGTGCGGGGGTTGCCCAAGAGACCCAGTACTTC,CASSQDGSAGVAQETQYF
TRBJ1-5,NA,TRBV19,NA,TGTGCCAGTAGTATAGGGGGCCGTCGGGCGAGCCAGCCCCAGCATTTT,CASSIGGRRASQPQHF
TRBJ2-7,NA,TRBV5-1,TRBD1,TGCGCCAGCAGCATGTTACAGGGGGGCGCCCCCGTCGAGCAGTACTTC,CASSMLQGGAPVEQYF
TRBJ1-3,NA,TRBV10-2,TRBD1,TGCGCCAGCAGTGACGGAACAGGGGGCTCTGGAAACACCATATATTTT,CASSDGTGGSGNTIYF
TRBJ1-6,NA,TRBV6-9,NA,TGTGCCAGCATTCCGGAGGGAGGGTCCTATAATTCACCCCTCCACTTT,CASIPEGGSYNSPLHF
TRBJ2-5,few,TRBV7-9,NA,TGTGCCAGCAGCCATACACAGGCTCAGGGGGAGACCCAGTACTTC,CASSHTQAQGETQYF
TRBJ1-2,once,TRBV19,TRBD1,TGTGCCAGTACCGCGGGACAGCACTATGGCTACACCTTC,CASTAGQHYGYTF
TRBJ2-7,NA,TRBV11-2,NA,TGTGCCAGCAGCTTAGATGGAGGGGGCAGTTTCTCCTACGAGCAGTACTTC,CASSLDGGGSFSYEQYF
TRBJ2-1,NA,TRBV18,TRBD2,TGTGCCAGCTCACCACCGAGTATGGTGCTAGCGGGAGGGTCCGGGGAGCAGTTCTTC,CASSPPSMVLAGGSGEQFF
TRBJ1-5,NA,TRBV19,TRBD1,TGTGCCTCCTCGGGGCTCGACAGGGTTAATCAGCCCCAGCATTTT,CASSGLDRVNQPQHF
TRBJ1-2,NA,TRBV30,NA,TGTGCCTGGAGTGTCGGTCCCCCCGATGGCTACACCTTC,CAWSVGPPDGYTF
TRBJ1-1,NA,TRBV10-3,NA,TGTGCCATCACTCCCAGGGCGAACACTGAAGCTTTCTTT,CAITPRANTEAFF
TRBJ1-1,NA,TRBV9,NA,TGTGCCAGCAGCCCGTTGCTAAACACTGAAGCTTTCTTT,CASSPLLNTEAFF
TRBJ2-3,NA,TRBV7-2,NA,TGTGCCAGCAGCTTAGATGGTCCAGGGATCACAGATACGCAGTATTTT,CASSLDGPGITDTQYF
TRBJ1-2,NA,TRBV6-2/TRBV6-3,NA,TGTGCCAGCAGTTACTCCTCCAGGGGCTATGGCTACACCTTC,CASSYSSRGYGYTF
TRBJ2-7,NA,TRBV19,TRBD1,TGTGCCAGTACCAGACGACAGGGGAGATACGAGCAGTACTTC,CASTRRQGRYEQYF
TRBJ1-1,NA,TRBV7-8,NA,TGTGCCAGCAGCTTACGGAGTAACACTGAAGCTTTCTTT,CASSLRSNTEAFF
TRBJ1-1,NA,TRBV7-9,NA,TGTGCCAGCAGCCGTTCGACGGCGGGAATGAACACTGAAGCTTTCTTT,CASSRSTAGMNTEAFF